This TCR beta chain was sequenced for a study of beta chain features in type 1 diabetes. Study-wide background: Healthy donors and patients had similar age, gender and cell yields. Study-level results: Across all four CD4+ subsets, people with type 1 diabetes showed modestly shorter TCRB CDR3s.

CDR1 and CDR2 (germline): SGHRS, YFSETQ. J was trimmed by 3 bases and V by 3 bases; bases with no gene match: 9. CDR3 length: 16 amino acids. With respect to this clone: What it recognizes is unknown.

All of the isolated RNA was reverse transcribed, so expressed TCRB transcripts were sequenced. Data came from immunoSEQ multiplex PCR; TCRdb stores just in-frame clones and leaves some out. Here the sample spans 280,000 or so clones, 15% being singletons. Post-sort purity exceeded 95% for all sorted populations. Sequenced sample: naive CD4+ T cells from blood. V and J are TRBV5-1 and TRBJ2-3, with TRBD2 identical over 8 bases. The source is a man aged 18 to 29 with type 1 diabetes. The CDR3 coding sequence is TGCGCCAGCAGCTGGGGTGACGGGGGGGCGACAGATACGCAGTATTTT. Amino acid sequence: CASSWGDGGATDTQYF.